What follows are 23 T cell receptor beta chains derived from one specimen sequenced in a study of STAT5B mutations in CD4+ large granular lymphocyte leukemia. The data were produced by immunoSEQ multiplex PCR, yet TCRdb's version contains in-frame clones alone and is incomplete. The sample shows 20,000 to 25,000 clones, 82% of them seen only once. The specimen was CD4+ T cells from blood buffy coats. Receptors were obtained from a human donor in good health.

The V call is TRBV5-1, the J call TRBJ2-5; D might be TRBD1 or TRBD2, each matching 6 bases. The V gene's germline CDR1 is SGHRS and CDR2 YFSETQ. The CDR3 loop spans 16 amino acids. The V end lost 0 bases, the J end lost 5 bases, and 17 bases lay between the germline ends. The CDR3 loop is CASSLEGGPAMETQYF. CDR3 sequence (DNA): TGCGCCAGCAGCTTGGAGGGGGGCCCGGCTATGGAGACCCAGTACTTC.

This clone has just one count. This chain connects TRBV6-5 to TRBJ2-2, with unresolved D. This CDR3 contains 13 residues. Germline V gene data show CDR1 as MNHEY and CDR2 as SVGAGI. V lost 0 bases and J 4 bases, leaving 3 bases between the germline ends. The CDR3 bases are TGTGCCAGCAGTTACTCACGCACCGGGGAGCTGTTTTTT. It yields the protein CASSYSRTGELFF.

The chain couples TRBV7-9 to TRBJ1-1; possibly TRBD1 for D (5 bases). Germline values: CDR1 SEHNR, CDR2 FQNEAQ (reference sequence). V lost 3 bases and J 3 bases, leaving 8 bases between the germline ends. The CDR3 totals 13 residues. The CDR3 DNA follows: TGTGCCAGCAGCTTCAGGGCGGACACTGAAGCTTTCTTT. It codes for CASSFRADTEAFF.

The chain has TRBV7-3 and TRBJ2-1; 9 nucleotides line up with TRBD1. Germline CDR1 reads SGHTA; CDR2 reads FQGTGA. This CDR3 region has 16 residues. After removal of 1 base from V and 5 bases from J, the junction contained 6 bases not matched to a gene. The CDR3 loop is CASSLRGTGLDNEQFF. The CDR3, as DNA: TGTGCCAGCAGCTTAAGGGGGACAGGGCTCGACAATGAGCAGTTCTTC.

This clone was seen just once. J is TRBJ1-6 and V is TRBV9, with 8 bases identical to TRBD1. With 4 bases clipped from V and 2 bases from J, the junction kept 5 bases outside the gene matches. Looked up from germline, CDR1 is SGDLS and CDR2 is YYNGEE. The CDR3 consists of 16 residues. The chain's CDR3 is CASSPQGAPYNSPLHF. CDR3 nucleotides: TGTGCCAGCAGCCCCCAGGGGGCACCCTATAATTCACCCCTCCACTTT.

The J gene is TRBJ1-5, the V gene TRBV28; 9 bases are a match to TRBD1. CDR1 is MDHEN and CDR2 is SYDVKM in the germline V gene. The CDR3 runs 16 residues. V shed 6 bases, J shed 5 bases, and the junction held 11 bases outside the gene matches. CDR3 sequence reads: CASRSPGQGGYQPQHF. In DNA form, the CDR3 reads TGTGCCAGCAGATCCCCGGGACAGGGAGGGTATCAGCCCCAGCATTTT.

This clone appeared a single time. This chain connects TRBV5-6 to TRBJ2-1, with no clear D. The CDR3 is made up of 14 amino acids. The V gene lost 4 bases and the J gene lost 2 bases, with 10 bases spanning the gap. Per germline, CDR1 SGHDT and CDR2 YYEEEE. This CDR3 is CASSPPGTYNEQFF. The CDR3 DNA reads TGTGCCAGCAGCCCCCCCGGCACCTACAATGAGCAGTTCTTC.

DNA for the CDR3: TGTGCGGGGAGCTCCTACAATGAGCAGTTCTTC. Translated, it gives CAGSSYNEQFF. The genes are TRBV7-2 and TRBJ2-1; D possibly corresponds to TRBD2 (5 bases). There are 11 residues in the CDR3. Germline CDR1 is SGHTA and CDR2 is FQGNSA.

This clone is medium-sized in the sample. The V and J genes are TRBV18 and TRBJ1-1; a weak D match, TRBD1 (5 bases). Trimming shortened V by 2 bases and J by 1 base, and 8 bases separated the two germline ends. Germline values: CDR1 KGHSH, CDR2 LQKENI. This CDR3 has 14 residues. As DNA, the CDR3 is TGTGCCAGCTCACCATTCGGACAGAACACTGAAGCTTTCTTT. Its translation is CASSPFGQNTEAFF.

The rearrangement joins TRBV7-9 to TRBJ2-5; 9 bases map to TRBD1. The germline gives CDR1 SEHNR, CDR2 FQNEAQ (reference sequence). The CDR3 is 15 amino acids. V trimming: 4 bases; J trimming: 5 bases; junction bases outside the gene matches: 8. CDR3 protein: CASSSYRGPGETQYF. The CDR3 DNA reads as TGTGCCAGCAGCTCCTACAGGGGGCCCGGGGAGACCCAGTACTTC.

This sequence joins TRBV28 and TRBJ1-1, with unresolved D. The germline V gene has CDR1 MDHEN and CDR2 SYDVKM. Trimming left V 3 bases short and J 0 bases short, with 11 bases between. This CDR3 comprises 15 residues. The DNA for the CDR3 is TGTGCCAGCAGTTTTGCCGGGCACATGAACACTGAAGCTTTCTTT. This gives the protein CASSFAGHMNTEAFF.

The V and J genes are TRBV28 and TRBJ1-5, with 7 bases lining up with TRBD1. Unmatched junction bases numbered 16, after V lost 3 bases and J lost 11 bases. Germline assignment: CDR1 MDHEN and CDR2 SYDVKM. The CDR3 covers 16 residues. Here the CDR3 DNA reads TGTGCCAGCAGTTTGGGCAGGGGGTCGCGGATTTATGCCCAGCATTTT. It translates to CASSLGRGSRIYAQHF.

This chain connects TRBV7-8 to TRBJ1-5; 8 bases align to TRBD1. J gave up 2 bases and V 5 bases, and 8 bases lay outside the gene matches. The CDR3 totals 16 residues. Germline lookup yields CDR1 SGHVS and CDR2 FQNEAQ. Here the CDR3 reads CASSTRQGPGNQPQHF. The DNA for the CDR3 is TGTGCCAGCAGCACGCGACAGGGGCCAGGCAATCAGCCCCAGCATTTT.

This clone was seen more than once but under ten times. The chain carries TRBV11-2 and TRBJ1-2; D not certain. Trimming took off 0 bases at V and 5 bases at J, with 13 bases between the two ends. The CDR3 has 15 amino acids. The germline gives CDR1 SGHAT, CDR2 FQNNGV. The CDR3 DNA is TGTGCCAGCAGCTTAGATAGTCCAGCGACGTATGGCTACACCTTC. This sequence encodes CASSLDSPATYGYTF.

V and J are TRBV5-1 and TRBJ2-1; TRBD1 is a possible D gene (5 bases). Germline values: CDR1 SGHRS, CDR2 YFSETQ. The V end lost 0 bases, the J end lost 1 base, and 11 bases lay between the germline ends. There are 16 residues in the CDR3. The CDR3 DNA is TGCGCCAGCAGCTTGGAGGGCAGGGTATCCTACAATGAGCAGTTCTTC. This codes for CASSLEGRVSYNEQFF.

V gene TRBV4-1 combines with J gene TRBJ2-3; maybe TRBD2 (6 bases). CDR3 size: 16 residues. The germline V and J ends were trimmed by 2 bases and 6 bases, with 18 bases remaining between them. The V gene's germline CDR1 is MGHRA and CDR2 YSYEKL. CDR3 bases: TGCGCCAGCAGCCAAACTCCCTCTAGCGAGCGCGATACGCAGTATTTT. As protein: CASSQTPSSERDTQYF.

This chain links TRBV19 with TRBJ1-2; D possibly corresponds to TRBD1 (5 bases). V shed 5 bases and J shed 3 bases, with 16 bases lying between them. The germline gives CDR1 LNHDA, CDR2 SQIVND (reference sequence). CDR3 length: 15 amino acids. CDR3: CASSPRGGRDYGYTF. CDR3 in DNA: TGTGCCAGTAGTCCTCGGGGGGGTCGGGACTATGGCTACACCTTC.

V gene TRBV5-1 combines with J gene TRBJ2-7; TRBD1 agrees at 7 bases. The J segment lost 3 bases and the V segment lost 2 bases, leaving 2 bases of the junction unmatched. The CDR3 spans 13 residues. Germline V gene lookup returns CDR1 SGHRS and CDR2 YFSETQ. Here the CDR3 reads CASSFGTDYEQYF. CDR3 DNA sequence: TGCGCCAGCAGCTTTGGGACAGACTACGAGCAGTACTTC.

J is TRBJ2-2 and V is TRBV28, with 8 bases identical to TRBD2. Germline loops: CDR1 MDHEN, CDR2 SYDVKM. Trimming at V came to 3 bases and at J to 6 bases, leaving 9 bases not matched to a gene. The CDR3 contains 16 residues. The CDR3 DNA reads as TGTGCCAGCAGTTTTGTTAGGCGGGAGGTACCCGGGGAGCTGTTTTTT. It specifies CASSFVRREVPGELFF. Combining the CDR3 with reference TRBV28 and TRBJ2-2 gives the whole variable domain DVKVTQSSRYLVKRTGEKVFLECVQDMDHENMFWYRQDPGLGLRLIYFSYDVKMKEKGDIPEGYSVSREKKERFSLILESASTNQTSMYLCASSFVRREVPGELFFGEGSRLTVL.

The rearrangement links TRBV5-4 to TRBJ2-1; TRBD2 matches at 9 bases. The CDR3 length is 15 residues. V gave up 4 bases and J gave up 4 bases; unmatched junction bases: 6. In germline, CDR1 is SGHNT, CDR2 YYREEE (reference sequence). In DNA, the CDR3 is TGTGCCAGCAGCCCCCCGGGACTAGCTTACAATGAGCAGTTCTTC. Translated: CASSPPGLAYNEQFF.

The chain joins TRBV7-8 to TRBJ2-7, with TRBD2 identical over 12 bases. The ends lost 5 bases at V and 0 bases at J; junction bases unmatched: 5. Germline V CDR1 and CDR2: SGHVS, FQNEAQ. CDR3 size: 16 residues. The CDR3 coding sequence is TGTGCCAGCAGCCCCCGGACTAGCGGGACCTCCTACGAGCAGTACTTC. This translates into CASSPRTSGTSYEQYF.

On this clone: Other DNA sequences in the sample encode the same CDR3. The chain has TRBV6-5 and TRBJ2-7; 10 nucleotides align to TRBD1. V gave up 2 bases and J gave up 2 bases; unmatched junction bases: 3. Germline loops: CDR1 MNHEY, CDR2 SVGAGI. This CDR3 has 15 amino acids. The CDR3 protein is CASSYGQGVAYEQYF. As DNA, the CDR3 is TGTGCCAGCAGTTACGGACAGGGGGTTGCCTACGAGCAGTACTTC.

The V and J genes are TRBV5-1 and TRBJ1-3; D perhaps matches TRBD1 (5 bases). Trimming left V 4 bases short and J 0 bases short, with 14 bases between. Germline V gene data show CDR1 as SGHRS and CDR2 as YFSETQ. CDR3 length: 16 amino acids. CDR3 bases: TGCGCCAGCAGCGCTACCCCGGGACTCTCTGGAAACACCATATATTTT. This codes for CASSATPGLSGNTIYF.